This T cell receptor beta chain is drawn from a study of T cell responses to AZD1222 COVID-19 vaccine. Sequencing was performed with immunoSEQ multiplex PCR; in TCRdb, only in-frame clones are kept and a portion is missing. The sample carries 150,000 to 200,000 clones, around 94% recorded once. This CDR3 has 15 amino acids. The germline V gene has CDR1 MNHEY and CDR2 SMNVEV (reference sequence). V lost 6 bases to trimming and J lost 2 bases, with 14 bases between them. This clone occurred once. This sample comprised peripheral blood, obtained on day 0 of AZD1222 vaccination. J is TRBJ1-3 and V is TRBV27, with TRBD1 as a possible D gene (5 bases). This TCR was sampled from an adult in good health. CDR3 in DNA: TGTGCCAGCAGACCGGGACTTTACCCTGGAAACACCATATATTTT. Translation: CASRPGLYPGNTIYF.